This TCR beta chain was captured by sequencing in a study of human T cells and chemical hapten exposure. Time point described: patch test 1, 2 weeks after DPC sensitization. The treatment: therapeutic diphenylcyclopropenone sensitization with weekly scalp DPC. Per germline, CDR1 SQVTM and CDR2 ANQGSEA. The CDR3 extends over 13 amino acids. V was shortened by 3 bases and J by 5 bases, with 13 bases between the two germline ends. Ten or more counts support this clonotype. Its target is not known. As the library was built, unique molecular identifiers were attached to individual cDNA molecules. Study processing details: Samples held a median of approximately 96,000 TCRs, range about 20,000–690,600. TCRdb used MiXCR to reprocess the RACE reads, holding one entry per CDR3 protein. None of the V and J calls come from the authors' own analysis; TCRdb made them. The table includes around 69,000 distinct CDR3 sequences, around 10% detected once.

Study-level points and caveats: While controls formed fewer of them, expanded TCRs formed significantly more large CDR3 similarity clusters.

This clonotype was obtained from a woman between 35 and 50 years old with alopecia areata. Some clones in this sample may be carry-over from other donors' samples. J is TRBJ2-5 and V is TRBV29-1; D possibly corresponds to TRBD2 (5 bases). This specimen consisted of whole blood, obtained in connection with sensitization to the hapten diphenylcyclopropenone (DPC). CDR3: CSVDGERGETQYF. As DNA, the CDR3 is TGCAGCGTTGACGGGGAAAGAGGGGAGACCCAGTACTTC.